These 30 T cell receptor beta chains originate from one sample sequenced in a study of PD-1 blockade in classical Hodgkin lymphoma. Each patient experienced a relapse that followed autologous stem cell transplantation, and brentuximab vedotin exposure varied. Thawed PBMCs underwent magnetic negative selection to obtain purified CD8+ T cells. This table comes from immunoSEQ multiplex PCR, and its TCRdb copy is limited to in-frame clones, with some not included. The sample contains over 25,000 clones, 80% to 90% of which appear only once. The sample here was CD8+ T cells from blood, taken at baseline. The receptors were sampled from a human donor with classical Hodgkin lymphoma.

The chain joins TRBV13 to TRBJ2-7, with D perhaps assigned TRBD1 or TRBD2 (5 bases each). The CDR3 has 13 amino acids. The germline V gene has CDR1 PRHDT and CDR2 FYEKMQ (reference sequence). Trimming removed 5 bases from V and 3 bases from J, with 11 bases in between. CDR3 sequence reads: CASSPARGYEQYF. The CDR3, as DNA: TGTGCCAGCAGCCCCGCGAGGGGCTACGAGCAGTACTTC.

The chain employs TRBV5-1 and TRBJ1-3, with D uncertain. CDR3 length: 14 amino acids. With 3 bases removed from V and 0 bases from J, the gap between germline ends came to 7 bases. CDR1 and CDR2 (germline): SGHRS, YFSETQ. CDR3 DNA sequence: TGCGCCAGCAGCTCGGCGGGCTCTGGAAACACCATATATTTT. Its translation is CASSSAGSGNTIYF. Together with reference TRBV5-1 and TRBJ1-3, the CDR3 gives the full variable domain: KAGVTQTPRYLIKTRGQQVTLSCSPISGHRSVSWYQQTPGQGLQFLFEYFSETQRNKGNFPGRFSGRQFSNSRSEMNVSTLELGDSALYLCASSSAGSGNTIYFGEGSWLTVV.

The chain is built from TRBV28 and TRBJ1-1; 9 bases line up with TRBD1. CDR1 and CDR2 from the germline V gene are MDHEN and SYDVKM. This CDR3 region has 14 residues. J gave up 11 bases and V 2 bases, and 9 bases lay outside the gene matches. As DNA, the CDR3 is TGTGCCAGCAGTTTACCCAGGACAGGGGCATCGGCTTTCTTT. Its protein is CASSLPRTGASAFF.

V gene TRBV5-1 combines with J gene TRBJ1-1; possible D gene TRBD1, 6 bases. Germline CDR1 is SGHRS and CDR2 is YFSETQ. The germline V and J ends were trimmed by 0 bases and 1 base, with 10 bases remaining between them. CDR3 length equals 15 residues. CDR3 sequence (DNA): TGCGCCAGCAGCTTGGAGGGGGAAGGGAACACTGAAGCTTTCTTT. The encoded protein is CASSLEGEGNTEAFF.

V is TRBV7-9 and J is TRBJ1-4; tentative D call: TRBD1 (6 bases). CDR3 length equals 13 residues. From germline, CDR1 is SEHNR and CDR2 FQNEAQ (reference sequence). Deletions cut 5 bases from V and 8 bases from J, with 12 bases between. The CDR3 sequence is CASSPPGGEKLFF. CDR3 bases: TGTGCCAGCAGCCCCCCGGGGGGCGAAAAACTGTTTTTT.

This clone was seen more than once but under ten times. The chain combines TRBV13 with TRBJ1-2; 7 nucleotides line up with TRBD1. The V gene's germline CDR1 is PRHDT and CDR2 FYEKMQ (reference sequence). This CDR3 region has 18 residues. With 4 bases clipped from V and 7 bases from J, the junction kept 21 bases outside the gene matches. The CDR3 here is CASSSTLGTDDLLSGYTF. As DNA, the CDR3 is TGTGCCAGCAGCTCCACCCTCGGGACAGACGATTTACTCTCTGGCTACACCTTC.

The chain uses TRBV25-1 and TRBJ1-1, with 7 bases lining up with TRBD1. The CDR3 totals 13 residues. Germline loops: CDR1 MGHDK, CDR2 SYGVNS. V trimming: 6 bases; J trimming: 3 bases; junction bases outside the gene matches: 4. The CDR3, as DNA: TGTGCCAGCAGGAAAGGGGGCCACACTGAAGCTTTCTTT. Protein: CASRKGGHTEAFF.

The J gene is TRBJ2-1, the V gene TRBV7-9, with 12 nucleotides matching TRBD2. J was trimmed by 8 bases and V by 6 bases; bases with no gene match: 8. CDR3 length: 15 amino acids. Germline V gene lookup returns CDR1 SEHNR and CDR2 FQNEAQ (reference sequence). CDR3 loop: CASRQTSGSRDEQFF. The CDR3 DNA reads as TGTGCCAGCAGGCAGACTAGCGGGAGCCGGGATGAGCAGTTCTTC.

The chain links TRBV9 to TRBJ2-6; TRBD1 aligns across 10 bases. CDR3 size: 19 residues. The V gene's germline CDR1 is SGDLS and CDR2 YYNGEE. After removal of 5 bases from V and 1 base from J, the junction contained 12 bases not matched to a gene. The CDR3 sequence is CASRGQSGTGASGANVLTF. The DNA of the CDR3 is TGTGCCAGCAGAGGTCAATCCGGGACAGGGGCTTCTGGGGCCAACGTCCTGACTTTC.

This rearrangement joins TRBV27 to TRBJ1-2; 8 bases are a match to TRBD1. The J segment lost 4 bases and the V segment lost 5 bases, leaving 6 bases of the junction unmatched. This CDR3 is 14 amino acids long. CDR1 and CDR2 (germline): MNHEY, SMNVEV (reference sequence). The CDR3 sequence is CASSTSGTGYGYTF. The CDR3 DNA sequence: TGTGCCAGCAGTACTTCCGGGACAGGCTATGGCTACACCTTC.

V and J are TRBV15 and TRBJ1-4; D not resolved. This CDR3 region has 13 residues. Germline CDR1 and CDR2: LNHNV and YYDKDF (reference sequence). V lost 8 bases to trimming and J lost 6 bases, with 13 bases between them. This CDR3 is CATLDDWDEKLFF. The CDR3 bases are TGTGCCACCTTGGACGATTGGGATGAAAAACTGTTTTTT. Based on the CDR3 plus reference TRBV15 and TRBJ1-4, the full variable domain is DAMVIQNPRYQVTQFGKPVTLSCSQTLNHNVMYWYQQKSSQAPKLLFHYYDKDFNNEADTPDNFQSRRPNTSFCFLDIRSPGLGDTAMYLCATLDDWDEKLFFGSGTQLSVL.

V is TRBV29-1 and J is TRBJ2-3; D ambiguous. The V gene lost 0 bases and the J gene lost 2 bases, with 9 bases spanning the gap. Germline V gives CDR1 SQVTM, CDR2 ANQGSEA. The CDR3 spans 14 residues. The CDR3 reads CSVEEYSDTDTQYF. The CDR3 bases are TGCAGCGTTGAAGAGTACAGTGACACAGATACGCAGTATTTT.

The rearrangement links TRBV7-6 to TRBJ1-2; no clear D. CDR3 length: 14 residues. Germline-derived CDR1 and CDR2 are SGHVS and FNYEAQ. The V end lost 2 bases, the J end lost 8 bases, and 15 bases lay between the germline ends. CDR3 nucleotide sequence: TGTGCCAGCAGCTTACCCCCTAACAGTGGCGGCTACACCTTC. It translates to CASSLPPNSGGYTF.

The chain combines TRBV12-2 with TRBJ1-2; the DNA was not used to check the table's D call, TRBD1. TRBV12-2 is noted as a pseudogene. This CDR3 has 13 residues. CDR3 nucleotides: TGTGCAAGTCGCCGTGACAGGTCCTTAGGCTACACCTTC. This sequence encodes CASRRDRSLGYTF.

This clone has only one observation. The rearrangement links TRBV5-1 to TRBJ1-4, with 7 bases fitting TRBD1. Germline CDR1 is SGHRS and CDR2 is YFSETQ. V shed 4 bases and J 0 bases; nucleotides not matched to a gene: 15. This CDR3 spans 19 amino acids. The CDR3 here is CASSISRRGPQATNEKLFF. Here the CDR3 DNA reads TGCGCCAGCAGCATCTCCAGGAGGGGGCCCCAGGCAACTAATGAAAAACTGTTTTTT.

The V and J genes are TRBV25-1 and TRBJ2-6; D unclear. V shed 2 bases and J shed 1 base, with 6 bases lying between them. The CDR3 length is 15 residues. Germline CDR1 is MGHDK and CDR2 is SYGVNS. The DNA for the CDR3 is TGTGCCAGCAGTGAAGGGTCTTCTGGGGCCAACGTCCTGACTTTC. It encodes CASSEGSSGANVLTF.

The chain joins TRBV29-1 to TRBJ2-7, with D possibly being TRBD2 (6 bases). V lost 3 bases to trimming and J lost 4 bases, with 13 bases between them. Germline CDR1 and CDR2: SQVTM and ANQGSEA. The CDR3 runs 13 residues. In DNA form, the CDR3 reads TGCAGCGTTGAGGAGGAGGGTGGGTACGAGCAGTACTTC. It encodes CSVEEEGGYEQYF.

The V and J genes are TRBV7-9 and TRBJ2-2; 8 bases fit TRBD1. From germline, CDR1 is SEHNR and CDR2 FQNEAQ (reference sequence). The CDR3 length is 15 residues. With V trimmed by 5 bases and J by 5 bases, 7 bases remained unmatched. The CDR3 reads CASSPRTGRTGELFF. The CDR3, as DNA: TGTGCCAGCAGCCCACGGACAGGGAGGACCGGGGAGCTGTTTTTT.

The genes are TRBV7-9 and TRBJ1-5; 7 bases are shared with TRBD1. There are 15 residues in the CDR3. CDR1 is SEHNR, CDR2 FQNEAQ, per germline (reference sequence). The V segment lost 5 bases and the J segment 3 bases; nucleotides outside the gene matches: 7. The CDR3 reads CASSPAGTVNQPQHF. The DNA for the CDR3 is TGTGCCAGCAGCCCGGCCGGGACAGTCAATCAGCCCCAGCATTTT.

The V gene is TRBV19, the J gene TRBJ2-7, with D perhaps TRBD2 (6 bases). The CDR3 is made up of 14 amino acids. The V gene lost 3 bases and the J gene lost 3 bases, with 12 bases spanning the gap. Germline CDR1 LNHDA, CDR2 SQIVND (reference sequence). The CDR3 spells CASSIGPGDYEQYF. The CDR3 bases are TGTGCCAGTAGTATCGGTCCGGGGGACTACGAGCAGTACTTC.

This clone was picked up a small number of times. This chain connects TRBV27 to TRBJ1-1; D remains ambiguous. V was shortened by 10 bases and J by 4 bases, with 16 bases between the two germline ends. The germline gives CDR1 MNHEY, CDR2 SMNVEV (reference sequence). The CDR3 covers 13 residues. In nucleotides, the CDR3 is TGTGCCACCCGGGTGGGGAGAGGCACTGAAGCTTTCTTT. This codes for CATRVGRGTEAFF.

This rearrangement joins TRBV6-5 to TRBJ2-5; 8 positions agree with TRBD1. The CDR3 extends over 15 amino acids. The germline V gene encodes CDR1 MNHEY and CDR2 SVGAGI. V lost 2 bases and J lost 5; bases outside the gene matches: 7. The CDR3 sequence: CASSYRDRSEETQYF. In DNA, the CDR3 is TGTGCCAGCAGTTACCGGGACAGGTCGGAGGAGACCCAGTACTTC.

The chain carries TRBV30 and TRBJ1-1; 9 bases align to TRBD1. The CDR3 length is 13 residues. V lost 2 bases, J lost 7 bases, and 5 bases stayed unmatched. Germline V gene data show CDR1 as GTSNPN and CDR2 as SVGIG (reference sequence). In DNA, the CDR3 is TGTGCCTGGAGTATACAGGGGGCCGTTGAAGCTTTCTTT. Protein product: CAWSIQGAVEAFF.

This sequence joins TRBV6-1 and TRBJ1-1, with D tentatively TRBD1 (6 bases). The CDR3 extends over 15 amino acids. The V and J ends lost 1 base and 4 bases respectively, with 13 bases between them. Germline values: CDR1 MNHNS, CDR2 SASEGT. As DNA, the CDR3 is TGTGCCAGCAGTGAAGACAGGGCTAGGGGCACTGAAGCTTTCTTT. Translated, it gives CASSEDRARGTEAFF.

The V call is TRBV4-1, the J call TRBJ2-7, with 10 bases aligning to TRBD2. The germline gives CDR1 MGHRA, CDR2 YSYEKL. The CDR3 runs 16 residues. The V segment lost 3 bases and the J segment 2 bases; nucleotides outside the gene matches: 7. CDR3 in DNA: TGCGCCAGCAGCCAGTGGCGGGGGACTAGCGCCTACGAGCAGTACTTC. This encodes CASSQWRGTSAYEQYF.

CDR3: CASSLSASATDTQYF. CDR3 nucleotide sequence: TGTGCCAGCAGCCTGTCGGCTAGCGCCACAGATACGCAGTATTTT. The rearrangement links TRBV7-9 to TRBJ2-3; TRBD2 might be the D (6 bases). With 5 bases removed from V and 2 bases from J, the gap between germline ends came to 14 bases. The CDR3 runs 15 residues. Germline V gives CDR1 SEHNR, CDR2 FQNEAQ (reference sequence).

The chain combines TRBV15 with TRBJ1-1; no definite D call. CDR1 LNHNV and CDR2 YYDKDF come from the germline V gene (reference sequence). The CDR3 covers 12 residues. V dropped 8 bases and J dropped 7 bases, with 14 bases sitting between them. CDR3 DNA sequence: TGTGCCACCGGGGAGCGTTCCCATGAAGCTTTCTTT. Protein: CATGERSHEAFF.

V gene TRBV11-3 combines with J gene TRBJ2-3; 7 nucleotides agree with TRBD1. Unmatched junction bases numbered 15, after V lost 6 bases and J lost 0 bases. The CDR3 loop spans 18 amino acids. The germline V gene encodes CDR1 SGHNT and CDR2 YENEEA. As DNA, the CDR3 is TGTGCCAGCAGTTCACACAAAGACAGGGAAACTAGCACAGATACGCAGTATTTT. Protein product: CASSSHKDRETSTDTQYF.

This chain connects TRBV10-3 to TRBJ2-5, with no clear D. The V end was cut by 8 bases, the J end by 5 bases, with 3 bases between. Germline lookup yields CDR1 ENHRY and CDR2 SYGVKD. The CDR3 covers 9 residues. CDR3 DNA sequence: TGTGCCATCTGGGAGACCCAGTACTTC. Translated, it gives CAIWETQYF.

V usage is TRBV30 and J usage is TRBJ2-3, with 7 nucleotides matching TRBD1. V lost 1 base, J lost 1 base, and 5 bases stayed unmatched. CDR3 length equals 15 residues. CDR1 is GTSNPN, CDR2 SVGIG, per germline (reference sequence). The CDR3 DNA sequence: TGTGCCTGGAGTGCCGGACAGGCGGGCACAGATACGCAGTATTTT. Translated: CAWSAGQAGTDTQYF.